What follows are 23 T cell receptor beta chains derived from one specimen sequenced in a study of blood T cell repertoires in COVID-19 (dated by TCRdb to 2019 to 2021). Library generation was performed with the immunoSEQ multiplex PCR assay. The clones in this table, taken by TCRdb from immuneACCESS, are in-frame only. Not every clone is retained; where verified, under half of the shortfall comes from an unresolved V gene, and the cause of the rest is unknown. The table for this sample lists about 210,000 clones; 84% of them were counted only once. Jointly, the top ten make up 7.5% to 8% of the sample. The sequenced sample was peripheral blood. Every receptor here comes from a woman between 50 and 59 years old with active or convalescent COVID-19.

The chain joins TRBV6-2 or TRBV6-3 to TRBJ2-3; D is possibly TRBD2 (6 bases). V lost 7 bases and J lost 7, with 27 bases in between. This CDR3 has 17 amino acids. Per the germline V gene, CDR1 is MNHEY and CDR2 is SVGEGT. The CDR3 DNA sequence: TGTGCCAGCAACCCTCTGAGACAAAGGGCTGGGGGGTATACGCAGTATTTT. Translated: CASNPLRQRAGGYTQYF.

The chain couples TRBV6-5 to TRBJ2-3; 10 bases align to TRBD2. With 5 bases clipped from V and 3 bases from J, the junction kept 5 bases outside the gene matches. The CDR3 covers 15 residues. In germline, CDR1 is MNHEY, CDR2 SVGAGI. CDR3 nucleotide sequence: TGTGCCAGCAGTCGTAGCGGGGGGATTACAGATACGCAGTATTTT. It specifies CASSRSGGITDTQYF.

The chain uses TRBV9 and TRBJ2-3; possibly TRBD2 for D (6 bases). This CDR3 contains 14 residues. Per the germline V gene, CDR1 is SGDLS and CDR2 is YYNGEE. Trimming took off 3 bases at V and 2 bases at J, with 10 bases between the two ends. CDR3 amino acids: CASSAIAVTDTQYF. The CDR3, as DNA: TGTGCCAGCAGCGCCATAGCGGTCACAGATACGCAGTATTTT.

The CDR3 DNA follows: TGTGCCAGCAGCTTTCAAATGGGCCTTGGGTCTGAAGCTTTCTTT. It encodes CASSFQMGLGSEAFF. The chain links TRBV7-8 to TRBJ1-1; D is undetermined. Germline values: CDR1 SGHVS, CDR2 FQNEAQ. The V end was cut by 3 bases, the J end by 6 bases, with 17 bases between. CDR3 length: 15 amino acids.

The chain employs TRBV24-1 and TRBJ1-2; TRBD1 might be the D (5 bases). This CDR3 contains 14 residues. Trimming took off 4 bases at V and 4 bases at J, with 12 bases between the two ends. Germline values: CDR1 KGHDR, CDR2 SFDVKD. DNA for the CDR3: TGTGCCACCAGTGAACCGGGACTGAGCTATGGCTACACCTTC. Its protein product is CATSEPGLSYGYTF.

This sequence joins TRBV10-3 and TRBJ1-5; D gene uncertain. The V gene's germline CDR1 is ENHRY and CDR2 SYGVKD. The CDR3 spans 12 residues. V shed 8 bases and J shed 6 bases, with 11 bases lying between them. The CDR3 is CAIPLPGQPQHF. The CDR3 DNA reads TGTGCCATCCCCTTGCCCGGTCAGCCCCAGCATTTT.

The chain has TRBV6-5 and TRBJ2-3, with D possibly matching TRBD2 (6 bases). This CDR3 contains 14 residues. Per germline, CDR1 MNHEY and CDR2 SVGAGI. V gave up 0 bases and J gave up 8 bases, with 12 bases separating them. This CDR3 is CASSYSTSSVTQYF. The CDR3 DNA reads as TGTGCCAGCAGTTACTCAACTAGCTCGGTTACGCAGTATTTT.

In its sample, this clone was seen once. CDR3 loop: CASSSPGQGLASSYNEQFF. CDR3 DNA sequence: TGTGCCAGCAGTAGCCCGGGACAGGGGCTTGCCAGCTCCTACAATGAGCAGTTCTTC. This chain links TRBV27 with TRBJ2-1; 10 bases fit TRBD1. V lost 5 bases, J lost 0 bases, and 13 bases stayed unmatched. The CDR3 is 19 residues long. Germline CDR1 MNHEY, CDR2 SMNVEV (reference sequence).

In its sample, this clone was seen once. V usage is TRBV2 and J usage is TRBJ1-5; possible D gene TRBD1, 5 bases. The CDR3 totals 13 residues. The ends were cut back, 5 bases at V and 5 bases at J, with 10 bases in the middle. CDR1 SNHLY and CDR2 FYNNEI come from the germline V gene. CDR3 nucleotide sequence: TGTGCCAGCAGTTACGGGGGGGATCAGCCCCAGCATTTT. Its protein product is CASSYGGDQPQHF.

The rearrangement links TRBV6-1 to TRBJ1-5; D not certain. The V gene lost 2 bases and the J gene lost 3 bases, with 5 bases spanning the gap. Germline V CDR1 and CDR2: MNHNS, SASEGT. CDR3 length: 13 residues. CDR3 region: CASSEQYNQPQHF. As DNA, the CDR3 is TGTGCCAGCAGTGAACAGTACAATCAGCCCCAGCATTTT.

The chain uses TRBV4-1 and TRBJ1-3; no clear D gene. V was shortened by 1 base and J by 0 bases, with 10 bases between the two germline ends. This CDR3 spans 16 amino acids. The germline V gene has CDR1 MGHRA and CDR2 YSYEKL. The CDR3 protein is CASSQAVPYSGNTIYF. CDR3 in DNA: TGCGCCAGCAGCCAAGCGGTCCCTTACTCTGGAAACACCATATATTTT.

CDR3 bases: TGTGCCAGCAGTCTTCCCTTCGGTAATCAGCCCCAGCATTTT. Encoded protein: CASSLPFGNQPQHF. The chain combines TRBV2 with TRBJ1-5; the D is unclear. Germline V gives CDR1 SNHLY, CDR2 FYNNEI. The V and J ends lost 5 bases and 4 bases respectively, with 12 bases between them. The length of the CDR3 is 14 residues.

CDR3 sequence reads: CASSQVPLGAGVGETQYF. CDR3 DNA sequence: TGCGCCAGCAGCCAAGTTCCCCTCGGAGCGGGGGTAGGGGAGACCCAGTACTTC. The V and J genes are TRBV4-1 and TRBJ2-5, with TRBD2 matching 8 bases. Germline V gives CDR1 MGHRA, CDR2 YSYEKL. The CDR3 runs to 18 residues. J lost 5 bases, V lost 1 base, and 15 bases had no gene match.

This chain connects TRBV2 to TRBJ2-7, with 9 nucleotides matching TRBD2. The CDR3 has 14 amino acids. V trimming: 6 bases; J trimming: 3 bases; junction bases outside the gene matches: 6. CDR1 SNHLY and CDR2 FYNNEI come from the germline V gene. CDR3 amino acids: CASRGLAGNYEQYF. The CDR3 DNA sequence: TGTGCCAGCAGGGGCCTAGCGGGAAACTACGAGCAGTACTTC.

V usage is TRBV6-6 and J usage is TRBJ1-6; 9 bases fit TRBD1. The CDR3 is made up of 17 amino acids. CDR1 and CDR2 from the germline V gene are MNHNY and SVGAGI (reference sequence). The trim removed 5 bases at V and 5 bases at J, leaving 10 bases unmatched. The CDR3 here is CASSRSGGTGHNSPLHF. The CDR3 nucleotides read TGTGCCAGCAGTCGCTCCGGCGGGACAGGGCATAATTCACCCCTCCACTTT.

The chain uses TRBV2 and TRBJ1-4; D unresolved. CDR3 length: 14 residues. The V end was cut by 7 bases, the J end by 8 bases, with 17 bases between. Germline values: CDR1 SNHLY, CDR2 FYNNEI. The DNA of the CDR3 is TGTGCCAGCATGGAGACCCCATCCCAAGAAAAACTGTTTTTT. Residues: CASMETPSQEKLFF.

The table lists this clone with a count of one. The chain has TRBV7-6 and TRBJ2-1, with TRBD2 identical over 9 bases. In germline, CDR1 is SGHVS, CDR2 FNYEAQ. The J segment lost 8 bases and the V segment lost 1 base, leaving 9 bases of the junction unmatched. This CDR3 comprises 16 residues. This chain's CDR3 is CASSLGAGGPQDEQFF. CDR3 DNA sequence: TGTGCCAGCAGCTTAGGGGCGGGAGGGCCGCAGGATGAGCAGTTCTTC.

The J gene is TRBJ2-7, the V gene TRBV6-5; 9 nucleotides match TRBD1. The CDR3 length is 13 residues. CDR1 is MNHEY, CDR2 SVGAGI, per germline. Trimming at V came to 4 bases and at J to 10 bases, leaving 8 bases not matched to a gene. The CDR3 DNA sequence: TGTGCCAGCAGTTTGGACAGGGGCCCTAAACAGTACTTC. Residues: CASSLDRGPKQYF.

The V gene is TRBV5-1, the J gene TRBJ1-5; 9 nucleotides line up with TRBD1. After removal of 4 bases from V and 3 bases from J, the junction contained 5 bases not matched to a gene. The CDR3 length is 15 residues. CDR1 and CDR2 (germline): SGHRS, YFSETQ. CDR3 protein: CASSTGDRANQPQHF. Here the CDR3 DNA reads TGCGCCAGCAGCACCGGGGACAGGGCCAATCAGCCCCAGCATTTT.

This clone has only a few counts. V is TRBV4-1 and J is TRBJ1-5; tentative D call: TRBD1 (5 bases). Germline loops: CDR1 MGHRA, CDR2 YSYEKL. The CDR3 is 17 residues long. V shed 1 base and J shed 2 bases, with 15 bases lying between them. The CDR3 spells CASSQGVGARGNQPQHF. As DNA, the CDR3 is TGCGCCAGCAGCCAAGGAGTTGGGGCTAGGGGCAATCAGCCCCAGCATTTT.

The rearrangement uses TRBV2 and TRBJ1-1; 9 nucleotides align to TRBD1. Germline V gene data show CDR1 as SNHLY and CDR2 as FYNNEI. V was clipped by 6 bases and J by 3 bases; unmatched bases: 8. This CDR3 comprises 15 residues. This chain's CDR3 is CASSQRRDRDTEAFF. The CDR3 coding sequence is TGTGCCAGCAGCCAACGCCGGGACAGGGACACTGAAGCTTTCTTT. Full variable domain (outside the CDR3, taken from reference TRBV2 and TRBJ1-1): EPEVTQTPSHQVTQMGQEVILRCVPISNHLYFYWYRQILGQKVEFLVSFYNNEISEKSEIFDDQFSVERPDGSNFTLKIRSTKLEDSAMYFCASSQRRDRDTEAFFGQGTRLTVV.

The genes are TRBV6-2 or TRBV6-3 and TRBJ2-5; 10 bases line up with TRBD2. With 2 bases clipped from V and 3 bases from J, the junction kept 3 bases outside the gene matches. Germline CDR1 MNHEY, CDR2 SVGEGT. The CDR3 is made up of 15 amino acids. The CDR3 nucleotides read TGTGCCAGCAGTTACGGAGCGGGGGGGAAAGAGACCCAGTACTTC. Residues: CASSYGAGGKETQYF.

This clone appeared a single time. This may come from a read error, since a much larger clone is one base off. The genes are TRBV5-4 and TRBJ1-1, with D possibly TRBD1 on 5 matching bases. The V and J ends lost 3 bases and 5 bases respectively, with 8 bases between them. This CDR3 spans 12 amino acids. Germline values: CDR1 SGHNT, CDR2 YYREEE (reference sequence). CDR3 loop: CASSSGGTEAFF. The CDR3 DNA sequence: TGTGCCAGCAGCTCGGGGGGGACTGAAGCTTTCTTT. Based on the CDR3 plus reference TRBV5-4 and TRBJ1-1, the full variable domain is ETGVTQSPTHLIKTRGQQVTLRCSSQSGHNTVSWYQQALGQGPQFIFQYYREEENGRGNFPPRFSGLQFPNYSSELNVNALELDDSALYLCASSSGGTEAFFGQGTRLTVV.